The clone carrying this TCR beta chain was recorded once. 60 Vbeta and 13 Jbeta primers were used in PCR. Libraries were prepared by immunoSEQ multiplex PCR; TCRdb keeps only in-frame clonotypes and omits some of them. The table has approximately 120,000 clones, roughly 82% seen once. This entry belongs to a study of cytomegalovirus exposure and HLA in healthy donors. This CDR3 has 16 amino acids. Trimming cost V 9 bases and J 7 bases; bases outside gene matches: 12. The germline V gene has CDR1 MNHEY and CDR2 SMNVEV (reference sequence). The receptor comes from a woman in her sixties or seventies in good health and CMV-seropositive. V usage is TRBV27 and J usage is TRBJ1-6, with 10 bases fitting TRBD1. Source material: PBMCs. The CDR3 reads CASRGTGVIKNSPLHF. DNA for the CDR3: TGTGCCAGTCGCGGGACAGGGGTAATTAAGAATTCACCCCTCCACTTT.